A selection of T cell receptor beta chains follows, all from one sample in a study of cytomegalovirus exposure and HLA in healthy donors. Assay used: immunoSEQ multiplex PCR; TCRdb lists only in-frame clones, some missing. Of 150,000 to 200,000 clones listed, about 80% are singletons. What was sequenced was PBMCs. The receptors stem from a woman aged 18-29 years in good health and CMV-seropositive. Both conserved end residues are part of each CDR3. The D gene is left open where the match is weak. The size entry is marked missing in some rows and otherwise reads once, few, many or a size class.

d_call	v_call	j_call	clone_size	cdr3_nt	cdr3_aa
TRBD2	TRBV5-4	TRBJ2-1	-	TGTGCCAGCAGCCGAGCCGGGGGGGGGTATAATGAGCAGTTCTTC	CASSRAGGGYNEQFF
TRBD2	TRBV5-4	TRBJ2-5	-	TGTGCCAGCCTCCTAGCGGGGCAAGAGACCCAGTACTTC	CASLLAGQETQYF
-	TRBV4-1	TRBJ1-5	-	TGCGCCAGCAGCCAACCCAGGGCCAATCAGCCCCAGCATTTT	CASSQPRANQPQHF
TRBD2	TRBV11-3	TRBJ2-3	-	TGTGCCAGCACTCAAGAGGGGACTAGACTTCTTGATACGCAGTATTTT	CASTQEGTRLLDTQYF
TRBD1	TRBV7-3	TRBJ1-1	-	TGTGCCAGCAGCTCCCTGGGACAGCTGAACACTGAAGCTTTCTTT	CASSSLGQLNTEAFF
TRBD1	TRBV28	TRBJ1-1	-	TGTGCCAGCAGACTACAGGGGGCTCCTGAAGCTTTCTTT	CASRLQGAPEAFF
-	TRBV7-2	TRBJ1-5	-	TGTGCCAGCAGCTCCGCAGGGGATCAGCCCCAGCATTTT	CASSSAGDQPQHF
-	TRBV7-9	TRBJ1-2	once	TGTGCCAGCAGCGATGCATGGGGCCTGTGGGATGGCTACACCTTC	CASSDAWGLWDGYTF
-	TRBV7-2	TRBJ2-1	-	TGTGCCAGCAGCTTCCAGGATAGCGATGAGCAGTTCTTC	CASSFQDSDEQFF
TRBD1	TRBV7-9	TRBJ1-2	-	TGTTCCAGCAGCTCATCCGGGACAGACACCCTGTATGGCTACACCTTC	CSSSSSGTDTLYGYTF
TRBD1	TRBV7-6	TRBJ2-2	-	TGTGCCAGCAGACCCGGGACAGGGCACACCGGGGAGCTGTTTTTT	CASRPGTGHTGELFF
-	TRBV7-2	TRBJ2-5	-	TGTGCCAGCAGCACGCACGGGAGTACGCAAGAGACCCAGTACTTC	CASSTHGSTQETQYF
-	TRBV9	TRBJ1-2	-	TGTGCCAGCAGCGCGGGACACGACTATGGCTACACCTTC	CASSAGHDYGYTF
-	TRBV14	TRBJ2-2	-	TGTGCCAGCAGCCAAGCGCGCTACGTCGGGGAGCTGTTTTTT	CASSQARYVGELFF
-	TRBV6-1	TRBJ2-7	-	TGTGCCAGCAGAGGGGGTAGTGGGTACGAGCAGTACTTC	CASRGGSGYEQYF
-	TRBV6-1	TRBJ1-2	-	TGTGCCAGCAGTACGACAGGCCTCTATGGCTACACCTTC	CASSTTGLYGYTF
-	TRBV10-2	TRBJ1-2	-	TGCGCCAGCAGTTTACAGGCTTATGGCTACACCTTC	CASSLQAYGYTF
TRBD1	TRBV19	TRBJ1-1	-	TGTGCCAGTAGTATAAGGGGACAGGCTGGAACTGAAGCTTTCTTT	CASSIRGQAGTEAFF
TRBD1	TRBV11-2	TRBJ1-2	-	TGTGCCAGCAGCTTAGTTCGGACAGGGACTAACTTC	CASSLVRTGTNF
TRBD1	TRBV27	TRBJ2-2	-	TGTGCCAGCACCTCAGGACAGGTTAACACCGGGGAGCTGTTTTTT	CASTSGQVNTGELFF
-	TRBV9	TRBJ2-1	-	TGTGCCAGCAGCAAGGGGCAACCCTACAATGAGCAGTTCTTC	CASSKGQPYNEQFF
TRBD1	TRBV11-3	TRBJ1-6	-	TGTGCCAGCAGCTTAGACGGGACAGGGGAGGATTCACCCCTCCACTTT	CASSLDGTGEDSPLHF
-	TRBV9	TRBJ1-1	-	TGTGCCAGCAGCGCAGAACTGAACACTGAAGCTTTCTTT	CASSAELNTEAFF